Detailed here is one T cell receptor beta chain. TCR beta chains were sequenced at survey level with immunoSEQ. Assay used: immunoSEQ multiplex PCR; TCRdb lists only in-frame clones, some missing. The sample lists about 50,000 clones; approximately 93% were seen once. The CDR3 spans 16 residues. Trimming removed 0 bases at V and 0 bases at J, with 9 bases between. Germline V gives CDR1 MGHRA, CDR2 YSYEKL. The chain carries TRBV4-1 and TRBJ1-3, with D hard to call. The sequencing sample was made of PBMCs. The TCR comes from a man in his forties with rheumatoid arthritis. CDR3 sequence (DNA): TGCGCCAGCAGCCAAGATGTCACAGCCTCTGGAAACACCATATATTTT. This codes for CASSQDVTASGNTIYF.